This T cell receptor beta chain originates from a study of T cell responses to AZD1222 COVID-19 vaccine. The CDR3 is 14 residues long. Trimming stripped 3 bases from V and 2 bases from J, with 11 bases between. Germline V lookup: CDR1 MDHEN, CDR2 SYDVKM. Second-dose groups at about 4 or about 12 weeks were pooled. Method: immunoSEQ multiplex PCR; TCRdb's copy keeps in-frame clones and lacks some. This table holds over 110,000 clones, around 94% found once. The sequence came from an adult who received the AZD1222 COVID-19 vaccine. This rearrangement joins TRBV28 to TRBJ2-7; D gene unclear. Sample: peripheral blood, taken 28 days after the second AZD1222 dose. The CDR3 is CASSFRLSPYEQYF. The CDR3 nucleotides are TGTGCCAGCAGTTTTAGACTGTCGCCCTACGAGCAGTACTTC.